This entry lists 32 T cell receptor beta chains sequenced from one sample in a study of blood T cell repertoires in COVID-19. Libraries were prepared by immunoSEQ multiplex PCR; TCRdb keeps only in-frame clonotypes and omits some of them. This sample has some 250,000 clones, with about 86% found just once. The sample consisted of peripheral blood. These receptors came from a woman aged 30 to 39 who had recovered from COVID-19.

This chain links TRBV19 with TRBJ1-3; perhaps TRBD1 as D (5 bases). Trimming pared 6 bases from V and 0 bases from J, leaving 15 bases between. Germline-derived CDR1 and CDR2 are LNHDA and SQIVND (reference sequence). This CDR3 is built from 16 residues. This CDR3 is CASSPTGARSGNTIYF. The CDR3 DNA follows: TGTGCCAGTAGCCCTACAGGCGCTCGCTCTGGAAACACCATATATTTT.

The CDR3 bases are TGTGCCAGCAGTTACGATACAGGGGGCCACGAGCAGTACTTC. Translated, it gives CASSYDTGGHEQYF. The chain has TRBV6-2 or TRBV6-3 and TRBJ2-7; 9 nucleotides align to TRBD1. The CDR3 runs to 14 residues. With V trimmed by 2 bases and J by 5 bases, 4 bases remained unmatched. Per the germline V gene, CDR1 is MNHEY and CDR2 is SVGEGT.

The gene calls are TRBV13 and TRBJ2-7, with D possibly being TRBD2 (6 bases). CDR1 is PRHDT, CDR2 FYEKMQ, per germline (reference sequence). There are 15 residues in the CDR3. V shed 3 bases and J shed 5 bases, with 17 bases lying between them. CDR3 in amino acids: CASSFYTGSANEQYF. CDR3 DNA: TGTGCCAGCAGCTTTTATACCGGGAGCGCGAACGAGCAGTACTTC.

J is TRBJ2-7 and V is TRBV7-8; D remains ambiguous. This CDR3 is 13 amino acids long. The germline gives CDR1 SGHVS, CDR2 FQNEAQ. The ends were cut back, 2 bases at V and 0 bases at J, with 5 bases in the middle. The CDR3 region is CASSLQDSYEQYF. CDR3 bases: TGTGCCAGCAGCTTACAGGACTCCTACGAGCAGTACTTC.

Worth noting for this clone: Other nucleotide sequences in the sample specify the same CDR3. V usage is TRBV12-3 or TRBV12-4 and J usage is TRBJ1-2; D gene ambiguous. The CDR3 sequence is 13 residues long. The ends were cut back, 5 bases at V and 0 bases at J, with 7 bases in the middle. The CDR3 coding sequence is TGTGCCAGCAGTGGCACAGCTAACTATGGCTACACCTTC. Residues: CASSGTANYGYTF.

The chain links TRBV9 to TRBJ2-5; 10 bases agree with TRBD2. Looked up from germline, CDR1 is SGDLS and CDR2 is YYNGEE. The CDR3 is made up of 16 amino acids. V lost 2 bases, J lost 2 bases, and 6 bases stayed unmatched. CDR3 nucleotides: TGTGCCAGCAGCGTGAGAAGCGGGGGGGCACAAGAGACCCAGTACTTC. It codes for CASSVRSGGAQETQYF.

V usage is TRBV5-6 and J usage is TRBJ2-2; D is ambiguous. V was cut by 3 bases and J by 2 bases, with 17 bases left in between. The CDR3 contains 17 residues. Germline lookup yields CDR1 SGHDT and CDR2 YYEEEE. CDR3 nucleotide sequence: TGTGCCAGCAGCTCCCAAAGACTGGAGTTTAACACCGGGGAGCTGTTTTTT. This encodes CASSSQRLEFNTGELFF. Looking up the rest from reference TRBV5-6 and TRBJ2-2 gives the full variable domain: DAGVTQSPTHLIKTRGQQVTLRCSPKSGHDTVSWYQQALGQGPQFIFQYYEEEERQRGNFPDRFSGHQFPNYSSELNVNALLLGDSALYLCASSSQRLEFNTGELFFGEGSRLTVL.

V is TRBV18 and J is TRBJ1-5; D is perhaps TRBD1 (5 bases). The germline V gene encodes CDR1 KGHSH and CDR2 LQKENI. V lost 2 bases, J lost 7 bases, and 6 bases lay in between. The CDR3 is 12 residues long. The CDR3 DNA reads TGTGCCAGCTCACCAGGGGGGCAGCCCCAGCATTTT. Its translation is CASSPGGQPQHF.

The gene calls are TRBV4-1 and TRBJ2-7; 8 nucleotides match TRBD1. The CDR3 is made up of 15 amino acids. Germline V gene data show CDR1 as MGHRA and CDR2 as YSYEKL. V gave up 0 bases and J gave up 1 base; unmatched junction bases: 2. The CDR3 protein is CASSQEQGASYEQYF. CDR3 in DNA: TGCGCCAGCAGCCAAGAGCAGGGGGCTTCCTACGAGCAGTACTTC.

The CDR3 protein is CASSLRGQGYTIYF. In DNA, the CDR3 is TGTGCCAGCAGTTTAAGAGGACAGGGATACACCATATATTTT. This chain links TRBV27 with TRBJ1-3; 8 bases match TRBD1. The CDR3 extends over 14 amino acids. The V segment lost 2 bases and the J segment 8 bases; nucleotides outside the gene matches: 5. The germline V gene has CDR1 MNHEY and CDR2 SMNVEV (reference sequence).

The chain couples TRBV7-3 to TRBJ2-2; 7 positions agree with TRBD1. The ends lost 0 bases at V and 2 bases at J; junction bases unmatched: 6. The CDR3 runs to 17 residues. Germline CDR1 and CDR2: SGHTA and FQGTGA. In nucleotides, the CDR3 is TGTGCCAGCAGCTTAACACTCGACAGGGATAACACCGGGGAGCTGTTTTTT. Amino acid sequence: CASSLTLDRDNTGELFF.

This chain uses TRBV12-3 or TRBV12-4 with TRBJ1-1; no firm D call. The CDR3 totals 12 residues. Trimming stripped 2 bases from V and 5 bases from J, with 6 bases between. The CDR3 spells CASSLYRTEAFF. CDR3 bases: TGTGCCAGCAGTTTATATCGGACTGAAGCTTTCTTT.

The chain couples TRBV12-3 or TRBV12-4 to TRBJ1-1; tentative D call: TRBD1 (5 bases). The ends were cut back, 2 bases at V and 4 bases at J, with 8 bases in the middle. The CDR3 sequence is 13 residues long. CDR3 bases: TGTGCCAGCAGTTTATGGGGCACCACTGAAGCTTTCTTT. It yields the protein CASSLWGTTEAFF.

CDR3 region: CASSWSGLDESDTQYF. DNA of the CDR3: TGTGCCAGCAGCTGGAGCGGTCTAGATGAATCAGATACGCAGTATTTT. This chain links TRBV13 with TRBJ2-3; D is perhaps TRBD2 (5 bases). Germline CDR1 PRHDT, CDR2 FYEKMQ (reference sequence). V lost 4 bases to trimming and J lost 4 bases, with 18 bases between them. The CDR3 runs 16 residues.

The chain combines TRBV28 with TRBJ1-5, with D unresolved. CDR3 size: 17 residues. Germline assignment: CDR1 MDHEN and CDR2 SYDVKM. The V end was cut by 1 base, the J end by 1 base, with 14 bases between. CDR3 coding DNA: TGTGCCAGCAGTTTATTTGGTCGAGGTCTGAGCAATCAGCCCCAGCATTTT. Translating gives CASSLFGRGLSNQPQHF.

The chain employs TRBV2 and TRBJ1-2; unclear D gene. The CDR3 is 13 residues long. CDR1 is SNHLY, CDR2 FYNNEI, per germline. Trimming shortened V by 4 bases and J by 5 bases, and 11 bases separated the two germline ends. Here the CDR3 reads CASSGASSYGYTF. The CDR3 bases are TGTGCCAGCAGTGGAGCCAGTTCATATGGCTACACCTTC.

This clone appeared a single time. The V and J genes are TRBV5-1 and TRBJ1-3; 9 positions match TRBD1. Trimming took 5 bases from V and 10 from J; bases not matched to a gene: 10. CDR1 is SGHRS and CDR2 is YFSETQ in the germline V gene. The CDR3 runs to 14 residues. The CDR3 sequence is CASRQDRGTITIYF. In DNA form, the CDR3 reads TGCGCCAGCAGGCAGGACAGGGGAACTATAACCATATATTTT.

The chain employs TRBV7-9 and TRBJ1-2; 11 nucleotides agree with TRBD1. The V and J ends lost 5 bases and 7 bases, in that order; junction bases with no gene match: 3. Per germline, CDR1 SEHNR and CDR2 FQNEAQ (reference sequence). The CDR3 has 13 residues. The CDR3 DNA reads TGTGCCAGCAGCCTAGGGACAGGGGGTGGCTACACCTTC. It specifies CASSLGTGGGYTF.

The chain joins TRBV2 to TRBJ1-1; 9 bases fit TRBD1. The ends lost 5 bases at V and 0 bases at J; junction bases unmatched: 7. The germline CDR1 and CDR2 sequences are SNHLY and FYNNEI. This CDR3 has 16 residues. The CDR3 bases are TGTGCCAGCAGTCTTTGGGACAGGGCTATGAACACTGAAGCTTTCTTT. Its translation: CASSLWDRAMNTEAFF.

The chain is built from TRBV7-3 and TRBJ2-3, with D tentatively TRBD1 (6 bases). The V and J ends lost 1 base and 8 bases respectively, with 16 bases between them. The CDR3 sequence is 15 residues long. The germline gives CDR1 SGHTA, CDR2 FQGTGA. CDR3 sequence reads: CASSLNSLAGATQYF. The CDR3 bases are TGTGCCAGCAGCTTAAATAGCCTAGCAGGGGCTACGCAGTATTTT.

This clone was observed once. The chain employs TRBV10-3 and TRBJ1-6; 10 bases agree with TRBD1. Germline trimming cut 6 bases from V and 10 bases from J; bases unmatched to any gene: 9. Germline CDR1 ENHRY, CDR2 SYGVKD. The CDR3 is made up of 15 amino acids. CDR3 DNA sequence: TGTGCCATCAGCTCTGCCGGGACAGGGGACTCACCCCTCCACTTT. Amino acid sequence: CAISSAGTGDSPLHF.

This chain links TRBV6-1 with TRBJ2-3, with D possibly matching TRBD1 (7 bases). The CDR3 is 15 amino acids. CDR1 is MNHNS, CDR2 SASEGT, per germline. V lost 2 bases and J 4 bases, leaving 13 bases between the germline ends. The CDR3 region has the DNA TGTGCCAGCAGTGAAACGCAGGGGGGTCCAGATACGCAGTATTTT. Translated, it gives CASSETQGGPDTQYF.

The genes are TRBV2 and TRBJ2-5, with D perhaps TRBD2 (6 bases). Germline CDR1 SNHLY, CDR2 FYNNEI. This CDR3 contains 13 residues. Trimming took 5 bases from V and 5 from J, leaving 12 bases between them. The CDR3 DNA reads TGTGCCAGCAGTTTAGCGGCGCACGAGACCCAGTACTTC. This encodes CASSLAAHETQYF.

CDR3 loop: CASSLGLAAETQYF. The CDR3, as DNA: TGTGCCAGCAGCTTGGGACTAGCGGCGGAGACCCAGTACTTC. The rearrangement uses TRBV5-4 and TRBJ2-5; 9 bases match TRBD2. V lost 0 bases, J lost 5 bases, and 2 bases stayed unmatched. CDR1 is SGHNT and CDR2 is YYREEE in the germline V gene (reference sequence). The CDR3 is made up of 14 amino acids.

The gene calls are TRBV10-3 and TRBJ2-7; weak D call: TRBD1 (6 bases). Germline CDR1 reads ENHRY; CDR2 reads SYGVKD. V lost 2 bases to trimming and J lost 0 bases, with 8 bases between them. The CDR3 loop spans 14 amino acids. Written as DNA, the CDR3 is TGTGCCATCAGTGAGGTGGACAGCTCCTACGAGCAGTACTTC. It translates to CAISEVDSSYEQYF.

This clone has only a few counts. The chain combines TRBV3-1 (or the pseudogene TRBV3-2) with TRBJ2-2; TRBD2 matches at 8 bases. Germline V gene lookup returns CDR1 LGHDT and CDR2 YNNKEL (reference sequence). The V segment lost 4 bases and the J segment 4 bases; nucleotides outside the gene matches: 14. The length of the CDR3 is 18 residues. CDR3: CASSPRNGGARATGELFF. The CDR3 DNA is TGTGCCAGCAGCCCAAGAAACGGGGGGGCCCGGGCCACCGGGGAGCTGTTTTTT.

The rearrangement links TRBV29-1 to TRBJ2-3, with D possibly being TRBD2 (6 bases). V gave up 6 bases and J gave up 4 bases, with 11 bases separating them. This CDR3 is built from 12 residues. Germline CDR1 SQVTM, CDR2 ANQGSEA. CDR3 sequence reads: CSVVKRADTQYF. In DNA form, the CDR3 reads TGCAGCGTGGTTAAGCGGGCAGATACGCAGTATTTT.

The chain uses TRBV24-1 and TRBJ1-5, with D maybe TRBD1 (5 bases). There are 13 residues in the CDR3. The V gene lost 5 bases and the J gene lost 7 bases, with 11 bases spanning the gap. Germline values: CDR1 KGHDR, CDR2 SFDVKD. The CDR3 region is CATSAGDVQPQHF. The CDR3 nucleotides are TGTGCCACCAGTGCGGGGGATGTGCAGCCCCAGCATTTT.

The CDR3 DNA follows: TGTGCCAGCAGCTACTCACCCTCTCCAGCGATTAATGAAAAACTGTTTTTT. As protein: CASSYSPSPAINEKLFF. This chain connects TRBV2 to TRBJ1-4; no reliable D call. This CDR3 spans 17 amino acids. Trimming stripped 6 bases from V and 4 bases from J, with 21 bases between. CDR1 SNHLY and CDR2 FYNNEI come from the germline V gene.

This clone has a single count. The chain couples TRBV5-1 to TRBJ2-7, with 10 nucleotides matching TRBD2. This CDR3 has 15 residues. The ends lost 3 bases at V and 4 bases at J; junction bases unmatched: 7. Germline V gives CDR1 SGHRS, CDR2 YFSETQ. Written as DNA, the CDR3 is TGCGCCAGCAGCTCCCTAGCGGGGGCAGGGTACGAGCAGTACTTC. This gives the protein CASSSLAGAGYEQYF.

The chain joins TRBV9 to TRBJ2-1; TRBD2 agrees at 11 bases. V shed 4 bases and J 8 bases; nucleotides not matched to a gene: 11. The CDR3 spans 16 residues. Germline V lookup: CDR1 SGDLS, CDR2 YYNGEE. DNA for the CDR3: TGTGCCAGCAGCCTTAGCGGGGGGGCCGGGTTGGATGAGCAGTTCTTC. Translated: CASSLSGGAGLDEQFF.

The V gene is TRBV27, the J gene TRBJ2-1, with 8 bases matching TRBD1. This CDR3 region has 13 residues. The ends lost 6 bases at V and 5 bases at J; junction bases unmatched: 3. Germline V lookup: CDR1 MNHEY, CDR2 SMNVEV (reference sequence). CDR3 sequence reads: CASSGTGHNEQFF. As DNA, the CDR3 is TGTGCCAGCAGCGGGACAGGCCACAATGAGCAGTTCTTC.